A single sample gave rise to the 22 T cell receptor beta chains below, sequenced in a study of CD8+CD57+ T cells in acquired aplastic anemia. For CDR3 and TCR beta VDJ profiling, genomic DNA was the template used. TCRdb re-called the reads with MiXCR, one entry per CDR3 protein. Of about 120,000 distinct CDR3 sequences listed, 45% to 60% were seen once; the top ten hold 25% to 30%. Selection for sequencing was limited to patients who had shown CD8+CD57+ cell expansion by flow cytometry. Sequencing used sorted CD4+, CD8+, or CD8+CD57+ T cells (not recorded which) from PBMCs. These receptor sequences come from a human donor with aplastic anemia.

V usage is TRBV2 and J usage is TRBJ2-1; TRBD1 is a possible D gene (5 bases). The CDR3 extends over 14 amino acids. Per the germline V gene, CDR1 is SNHLY and CDR2 is FYNNEI. The ends were cut back, 6 bases at V and 0 bases at J, with 9 bases in the middle. Written as DNA, the CDR3 is TGTGCCAGCAGGGGGCAGGGCTCCTACAATGAGCAGTTCTTC. It codes for CASRGQGSYNEQFF.

This clonotype was observed at least ten times. The CDR3 spells CASSGQGPATEAFF. The CDR3 nucleotides are TGTGCCAGCAGCGGACAGGGTCCTGCCACTGAAGCTTTCTTT. The chain recombines TRBV9 with TRBJ1-1; the match to TRBD1 covers 7 bases. Trimming at V came to 3 bases and at J to 4 bases, leaving 6 bases not matched to a gene. The CDR3 is made up of 14 amino acids. Per germline, CDR1 SGDLS and CDR2 YYNGEE.

V and J are TRBV7-3 and TRBJ2-5; 14 bases match TRBD2. The CDR3 length is 16 residues. Trimming at V came to 6 bases and at J to 4 bases, leaving 7 bases not matched to a gene. Germline-derived CDR1 and CDR2 are SGHTA and FQGTGA. The CDR3 reads CASSRGLAGEGETQYF. The CDR3, as DNA: TGTGCCAGCAGTCGGGGACTAGCGGGGGAAGGAGAGACCCAGTACTTC.

The rearrangement uses TRBV19 and TRBJ1-4; TRBD1 matches at 10 bases. J gave up 8 bases and V 3 bases, and 6 bases lay outside the gene matches. Germline V gene data show CDR1 as LNHDA and CDR2 as SQIVND (reference sequence). CDR3 length: 15 residues. The CDR3 DNA follows: TGTGCCAGTAGTATGGGGGGGGACAGGGGAGAAAAACTGTTTTTT. This gives the protein CASSMGGDRGEKLFF.

The chain recombines TRBV11-1 with TRBJ1-1; TRBD1 aligns across 7 bases. J gave up 3 bases and V 2 bases, and 15 bases lay outside the gene matches. Germline assignment: CDR1 SGHAT and CDR2 FQDESV (reference sequence). CDR3 size: 18 residues. The chain's CDR3 is CASSLWDSRPGGYTEAFF. The DNA of the CDR3 is TGTGCCAGCAGCTTATGGGACAGTCGCCCCGGTGGATACACTGAAGCTTTCTTT.

The chain couples TRBV20-1 to TRBJ1-2; TRBD1 aligns across 10 bases. The V gene's germline CDR1 is DFQATT and CDR2 SNEGSKA (reference sequence). The CDR3 spans 15 residues. With V trimmed by 0 bases and J by 4 bases, 5 bases remained unmatched. The CDR3 bases are TGCAGTGCTAGAGATCTGGGACAGGGGATCTATGGCTACACCTTC. It translates to CSARDLGQGIYGYTF.

The chain links TRBV9 to TRBJ2-5, with D tentatively TRBD1 (5 bases). The CDR3 sequence is 14 residues long. CDR1 SGDLS and CDR2 YYNGEE come from the germline V gene. Trimming removed 0 bases at V and 5 bases at J, with 11 bases between. CDR3 loop: CASSVGPAGETQYF. The CDR3 nucleotides read TGTGCCAGCAGCGTAGGACCGGCAGGGGAGACCCAGTACTTC.

Ten or more counts support this clonotype. The J gene is TRBJ2-1, the V gene TRBV3-1; the D gene is possibly TRBD2 (5 bases). The V and J ends lost 2 bases and 5 bases respectively, with 13 bases between them. In germline, CDR1 is LGHDT, CDR2 YNNKEL (reference sequence). The CDR3 covers 15 residues. As DNA, the CDR3 is TGTGCCAGCAGCCAATGGGATAGCGCCAACAATGAGCAGTTCTTC. Translated: CASSQWDSANNEQFF.

This clonotype was observed a handful of times. The chain links TRBV4-3 to TRBJ2-2; D tentatively fits TRBD1 or TRBD2 (5 bases each). Germline V gene lookup returns CDR1 LGHNA and CDR2 YSLEER. The CDR3 extends over 13 amino acids. V was trimmed by 8 bases and J by 4 bases, leaving 11 bases between them. The CDR3 nucleotides read TGCGCCAGCGGGGGAAGGGGCACCGGGGAGCTGTTTTTT. Translation gives CASGGRGTGELFF.

V gene TRBV19 combines with J gene TRBJ1-3; possible D gene TRBD1, 6 bases. Germline lookup yields CDR1 LNHDA and CDR2 SQIVND (reference sequence). Trimming stripped 5 bases from V and 1 base from J, with 12 bases between. The CDR3 runs 15 residues. CDR3 amino acids: CASSPRTDSGNTIYF. CDR3 in DNA: TGTGCCAGTAGTCCGAGGACAGATTCTGGAAACACCATATATTTT.

This clonotype was observed a few times. The chain links TRBV2 to TRBJ2-4; no clear D. This CDR3 region has 11 residues. CDR1 is SNHLY, CDR2 FYNNEI, per germline. V lost 7 bases, J lost 9 bases, and 10 bases lay in between. The DNA for the CDR3 is TGTGCCAGCACCGGACGTGGCATTCAGTACTTC. It translates to CASTGRGIQYF. Full variable domain (remainder filled in from reference TRBV2 and TRBJ2-4): EPEVTQTPSHQVTQMGQEVILRCVPISNHLYFYWYRQILGQKVEFLVSFYNNEISEKSEIFDDQFSVERPDGSNFTLKIRSTKLEDSAMYFCASTGRGIQYFGAGTRLSVL.

Ten or more counts support this clonotype. The CDR3 DNA follows: TGTGCCAGTAGTATAGTCCTAGGCAGCTCCTACGAGCAGTACTTC. This gives the protein CASSIVLGSSYEQYF. The chain is built from TRBV19 and TRBJ2-7; D is uncertain. CDR1 is LNHDA, CDR2 SQIVND, per germline (reference sequence). Trimming took 1 base from V and 0 from J, leaving 10 bases between them. The CDR3 contains 15 residues.

In its sample, this clonotype was seen many times. This sequence joins TRBV10-3 and TRBJ1-1; 10 positions match TRBD1. The CDR3 runs to 13 residues. The junction had 4 bases not matched to a gene; V was cut back by 5 bases and J by 7 bases. Germline V gives CDR1 ENHRY, CDR2 SYGVKD. The CDR3 reads CAISLTGGREAFF. DNA of the CDR3: TGTGCCATCAGTTTGACAGGGGGCCGTGAAGCTTTCTTT.

In this sample, this clonotype turned up a few times. This may arise from a read error, as a much more abundant clone is one base away. The chain couples TRBV11-2 to TRBJ2-4; a weak D match, TRBD2 (7 bases). CDR3 length: 15 amino acids. Deletions cut 5 bases from V and 8 bases from J, with 19 bases between. The V gene's germline CDR1 is SGHAT and CDR2 FQNNGV. The CDR3 spells CASSDPRGAGDIQYF. CDR3 DNA sequence: TGTGCCAGCAGCGACCCTCGGGGGGCAGGTGACATTCAGTACTTC.

CDR3 sequence reads: CASSLGGFESGYTF. The CDR3 DNA reads TGTGCCAGCAGCTTGGGAGGATTTGAGTCTGGCTACACCTTC. The chain is built from TRBV7-9 and TRBJ1-2; D is uncertain. The V gene lost 3 bases and the J gene lost 7 bases, with 15 bases spanning the gap. The CDR3 is made up of 14 amino acids. The germline CDR1 and CDR2 sequences are SEHNR and FQNEAQ (reference sequence).

The chain couples TRBV6-6 to TRBJ2-3, with D uncertain. The CDR3 is 15 amino acids. V lost 5 bases and J 0 bases, leaving 12 bases between the germline ends. Germline lookup yields CDR1 MNHNY and CDR2 SVGAGI (reference sequence). The CDR3 nucleotides read TGTGCCAGCAGTGTACAATCGGCCAGCACAGATACGCAGTATTTT. Its protein is CASSVQSASTDTQYF.

This clonotype was seen a few times. The chain carries TRBV12-3 or TRBV12-4 and TRBJ2-2; 8 bases align to TRBD2. Trimming took 3 bases from V and 4 from J; bases not matched to a gene: 4. The CDR3 spans 15 residues. This chain's CDR3 is CASSFSRGGTGELFF. The CDR3 nucleotides read TGTGCCAGCAGTTTTAGCCGGGGGGGCACCGGGGAGCTGTTTTTT.

V is TRBV20-1 and J is TRBJ2-3, with unresolved D. The CDR3 loop spans 14 amino acids. Trimming took 4 bases from V and 0 from J, leaving 11 bases between them. CDR1 is DFQATT, CDR2 SNEGSKA, per germline (reference sequence). The DNA of the CDR3 is TGCAGTGCTACCACCGAGTCAAGCACAGATACGCAGTATTTT. Its translation is CSATTESSTDTQYF.

The chain couples TRBV2 to TRBJ2-7; tentative D call: TRBD2 (6 bases). Per the germline V gene, CDR1 is SNHLY and CDR2 is FYNNEI. V lost 1 base and J 0 bases, leaving 10 bases between the germline ends. The CDR3 has 15 amino acids. This chain's CDR3 is CASSEGRGVSYEQYF. The CDR3 DNA follows: TGTGCCAGCAGTGAAGGCCGCGGGGTCTCCTACGAGCAGTACTTC.

V and J are TRBV27 and TRBJ2-5; TRBD1 agrees at 8 bases. Germline V gene sequence: CDR1 MNHEY, CDR2 SMNVEV (reference sequence). This CDR3 contains 16 residues. J lost 2 bases, V lost 6 bases, and 11 bases had no gene match. CDR3 loop: CASSRGQVGNQETQYF. CDR3 coding DNA: TGTGCCAGCAGCCGGGGACAGGTGGGGAATCAAGAGACCCAGTACTTC.

The chain links TRBV19 to TRBJ2-7; 7 nucleotides agree with TRBD1. Per the germline V gene, CDR1 is LNHDA and CDR2 is SQIVND (reference sequence). J lost 2 bases, V lost 6 bases, and 7 bases had no gene match. This CDR3 is 14 amino acids long. CDR3 amino acids: CASSSRGYPYEQYF. The CDR3 nucleotides are TGTGCCAGTAGCTCCAGGGGGTACCCCTACGAGCAGTACTTC.

This clonotype was counted a few times. This chain uses TRBV27 with TRBJ2-7, with TRBD2 identical over 8 bases. In germline, CDR1 is MNHEY, CDR2 SMNVEV (reference sequence). The J segment lost 6 bases and the V segment lost 4 bases, leaving 5 bases of the junction unmatched. The CDR3 consists of 13 residues. CDR3 nucleotide sequence: TGTGCCAGCAGTTACCCGGGAGGGGGCGAGCAGTACTTC. Translation: CASSYPGGGEQYF.